Described below is a single TCR beta chain sequence and its context. The data are from a study of cytomegalovirus exposure and HLA in healthy donors. CDR3 length: 14 amino acids. Trimming took 7 bases from V and 0 from J; bases not matched to a gene: 5. Germline V gene lookup returns CDR1 SNHLY and CDR2 FYNNEI. Both 60 Vbeta primers and 13 Jbeta primers went into the PCR. Only in-frame clones appear in the TCRdb table, and some are missing; sequencing was by immunoSEQ multiplex PCR. This sample has 95,000 or so clones, with approximately 80% found just once. The gene calls are TRBV2 and TRBJ2-7; TRBD1 matches 8 bases. The material sequenced was PBMCs. The receptor's source is a woman in her 70s in good health and CMV-seropositive. The CDR3 loop is CASTGQGSSYEQYF. The CDR3 nucleotides are TGTGCCAGCACCGGACAGGGATCCTCCTACGAGCAGTACTTC.